The T cell receptor beta chain described here comes from a study of Ad26.COV2.S vaccination and SARS-CoV-2 variants listed by TCRdb under 2021. Regarding the complete study: Vaccine-arm donors were drawn from COV1001, a multicentre, randomized, double-blind, placebo-controlled phase I-IIa trial of Ad26.COV2.S in healthy adults. Throughout the experiments and outcome assessment, investigators stayed blinded to trial group allocation. Ad26.COV2.S was administered intramuscularly at a dose of 5x10^10 or 1x10^11 viral particles, either as one shot or as two shots given 56 days apart. Trial participants were randomized into five groups of five, in which low-dose or high-dose Ad26.COV2.S was given once or twice, or placebo was given on both occasions. The specificity and breadth of SARS-CoV-2-reactive T cell receptors after Ad26.COV2.S vaccination were assessed by TCRbeta repertoire sequencing. The TCR-sequenced set comprised around 30 samples: some 19 Ad26.COV2.S vaccine recipients, 5 placebo recipients and 8 SARS-CoV-2 convalescent individuals. The paper's findings and limits, for the study overall: The study lacked the statistical power to compare responses across vaccine doses or regimens. Substantial breadth of spike-specific CD8+ and CD4+ T cell responses was reported after vaccination. Non-spike TCR breadth was comparable between vaccine and placebo recipients, consistent with the vaccine containing only spike. Spike-specific TCR breadth was higher in Ad26.COV2.S recipients than in placebo recipients (P = 0.0014). It was noted by the authors that total T cell responses may have been underestimated by the TCR breadth and depth analyses.

Trimming removed 4 bases from V and 5 bases from J; the gene matches leave 6 bases unexplained. Inclusive of the bounding cysteine and phenylalanine, the CDR3 is 14 residues long. This entry keeps only the CDR3 DNA: 42 bases, framed from base 1. CDR1 and CDR2, looked up from the germline V gene, are SGHRS and YFSETQ. Read against the paper, the sample's treatment or condition label means: some 20 received Ad26.COV2.S at low or high dose, single or two shots; 5 received placebo; per-sample allocation not given. For vaccine and placebo recipients, repertoires were sequenced using samples collected on day 63 after the first injection. Between 29 July and 7 August 2020, Cohort 1b enrolled approximately 26 adults aged 18-55 years at one site in Boston, USA. Ad26.COV2.S was a replication-incompetent adenovirus type 26 vector that expressed a prefusion-stabilized SARS-CoV-2 spike protein derived from the original Wuhan strain.

TCRbeta CDR3 regions were sequenced with the immunoSEQ Assay. After extraction, genomic DNA underwent amplification by bias-controlled multiplex PCR, followed by high-throughput sequencing. In the paper's pipeline: Collapsing and filtering of sequences were performed to quantify the absolute abundance of each unique TCRbeta CDR3 region. Usable DNA was measured by amplifying reference genes present in all nucleated cells, and TCRbeta template counts were normalized to that usable DNA to estimate T cell fraction. Repertoire TCRs were annotated as SARS-CoV-2-specific when V gene, CDR3 amino acid sequence and J gene were exactly matched to a known reactive TCR set. The reference SARS-CoV-2 TCR set was derived from MIRA and filtered for enrichment in COVID-19-positive ImmuneCODE repertoires, a step that removed public or cross-reactive TCRs. Based on the MIRA antigens, annotated TCRs were further analysed at the level of specific ORF or position within ORF. Breadth was defined as annotated unique rearrangements over total unique productive rearrangements; depth was the summed frequency of those rearrangements. TCR breadth was compared between groups using two-sided Wilcoxon rank-sum tests. TCRdb's version of the immuneACCESS table is confined to in-frame rearrangements and falls short of the full clone set. An unresolved V gene accounts for under half of the shortfall where checked; the remainder is of unknown origin. The V and J calls and the clone size are those of that table, but D and trimming were determined from the DNA. This sample lists about 480,000 clones; around 88% were detected once. The top ten clones comprise about 13% of the sample.

On this clone itself: Its antigen is unknown. No clone much larger than this one lies a single base away; base qualities are absent.

This receptor was obtained from a person aged 18-65 years who received the Ad26.COV2.S COVID-19 vaccine or a placebo. The sequence joins TRBV5-1 to TRBJ1-1, with 9 bases aligning to TRBD1. Sequencing used peripheral blood, obtained in a trial of Ad26.COV2.S vaccine versus placebo. The sequenced DNA: TGCGCCAGCAGCACAGGGGGCGCGGGTACTGAAGCTTTCTTT. Its amino acids are CASSTGGAGTEAFF.